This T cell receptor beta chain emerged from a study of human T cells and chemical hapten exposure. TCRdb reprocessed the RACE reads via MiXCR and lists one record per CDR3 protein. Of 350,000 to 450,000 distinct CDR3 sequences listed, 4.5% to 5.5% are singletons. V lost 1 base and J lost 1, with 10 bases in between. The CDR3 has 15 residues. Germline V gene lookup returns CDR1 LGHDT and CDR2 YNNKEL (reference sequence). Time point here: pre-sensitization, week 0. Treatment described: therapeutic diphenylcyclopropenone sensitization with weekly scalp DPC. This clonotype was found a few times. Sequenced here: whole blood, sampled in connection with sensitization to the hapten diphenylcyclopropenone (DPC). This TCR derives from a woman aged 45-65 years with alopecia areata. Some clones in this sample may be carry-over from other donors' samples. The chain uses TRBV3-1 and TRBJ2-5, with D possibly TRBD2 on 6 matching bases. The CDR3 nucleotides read TGTGCCAGCAGCCAAGGACCGGGAGCCCAAGAGACCCAGTACTTC. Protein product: CASSQGPGAQETQYF.